The text below deals with one T cell receptor (beta chain). V lost 9 bases to trimming and J lost 0 bases; unmatched junction nucleotides: 11. Looked up from germline, CDR1 is MNHEY and CDR2 is SMNVEV (reference sequence). The CDR3 totals 17 residues. Per the original methods: Using reference gene primer amplification, nucleated cell counts were estimated. Using immunoSEQ multiplex PCR, the repertoire was profiled, and TCRdb retains in-frame clones only, with some absent. V and J calls and clone size are as listed in that table; D and trimming were resolved from the DNA. This table holds roughly 290,000 clones, about four fifths found once. These data belong to a study of blood T cell repertoires in COVID-19.

Sequenced sample: peripheral blood. This chain uses TRBV27 with TRBJ2-5; 12 bases fit TRBD2. The clonotype originates from a person between 70 and 80 years old with COVID-19, enrolled during active disease. For the CDR3, the DNA is TGTGCCAGGTTGCCCGAACTAGCGGGGGGAAACCAAGAGACCCAGTACTTC. Translating it yields CARLPELAGGNQETQYF.